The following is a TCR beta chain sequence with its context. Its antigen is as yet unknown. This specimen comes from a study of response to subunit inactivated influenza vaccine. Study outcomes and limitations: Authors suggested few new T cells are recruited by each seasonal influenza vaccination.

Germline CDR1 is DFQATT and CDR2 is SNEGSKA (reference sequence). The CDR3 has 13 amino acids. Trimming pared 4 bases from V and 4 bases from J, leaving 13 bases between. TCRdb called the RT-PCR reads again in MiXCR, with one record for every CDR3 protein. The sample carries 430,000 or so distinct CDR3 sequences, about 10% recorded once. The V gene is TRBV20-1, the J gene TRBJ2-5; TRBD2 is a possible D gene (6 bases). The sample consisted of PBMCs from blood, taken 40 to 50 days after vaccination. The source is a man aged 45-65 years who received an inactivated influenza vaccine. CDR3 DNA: TGCAGTGCTACAAGGGACTTGACAGAGACCCAGTACTTC. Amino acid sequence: CSATRDLTETQYF.